This TCR beta chain was identified in a study of post-analysis software for immune sequencing data. Study-wide background: The disease courses covered relapsing-remitting, secondary progressive and progressive-relapsing multiple sclerosis. General observations from the study: People with multiple sclerosis had a significantly lower normalized Chao1 diversity than controls did. Patients showed TRBV5-6, TRBV5-1 and TRBV20-1 among about five TRBV segments more frequent than in controls.

Unique molecular identifiers were carried by the TCR beta cDNA libraries. T cells numbering roughly 0.85 to 11 million yielded some 480,000 cDNA molecules. One entry per CDR3 protein results from TCRdb running MiXCR on the PCR reads. Among around 500,000 distinct CDR3 sequences listed, 34% were seen once. For this clonotype: As yet, its antigen is unknown.

Germline V gene data show CDR1 as SGHRS and CDR2 as YFSETQ. This CDR3 comprises 15 residues. The V gene is TRBV5-1, the J gene TRBJ2-5; 8 bases line up with TRBD2. The J call may be in error: the DNA end matches TRBJ2-7 better. The specimen was blood. The receptor was derived from a girl aged 2 to 17 with multiple sclerosis. The chain's CDR3 is CASSLSGGPTYEQYF. The CDR3 DNA reads TGCGCCAGCAGCCTAAGCGGGGGACCCACCTACGAGCAGTACTTC.